Each of the 15 T cell receptor beta chains below was sequenced from the same sample in a study of blood T cells in healthy people across ages. Using a J-beta primer mix together with a sample-barcoded 5' primer, a second PCR was run for roughly 7 to 11 cycles. In TCRdb, the 5' RACE reads were re-called with MiXCR into one record per CDR3 protein. The table records hundreds of thousands of distinct CDR3 sequences, 20% to 25% of them present only once. The sequencing sample was made of blood. These receptors all stem from a man aged 70-80 years in good health.

The chain recombines TRBV7-2 with TRBJ2-5; 9 bases match TRBD1. With V trimmed by 3 bases and J by 5 bases, 4 bases remained unmatched. In germline, CDR1 is SGHTA, CDR2 FQGNSA. The CDR3 spans 14 residues. The CDR3 here is CASSFHRGQETQYF. The CDR3 DNA sequence: TGTGCCAGCAGCTTCCACAGGGGGCAGGAGACCCAGTACTTC.

This clonotype was picked up a small number of times. The chain joins TRBV20-1 to TRBJ2-2; D may be TRBD2 (5 bases). Germline CDR1 is DFQATT and CDR2 is SNEGSKA (reference sequence). V lost 0 bases, J lost 6 bases, and 8 bases lay in between. The CDR3 consists of 13 residues. As DNA, the CDR3 is TGCAGTGCTAGAGATACACTAGCCGGGGAGCTGTTTTTT. Its translation is CSARDTLAGELFF.

The gene calls are TRBV10-3 and TRBJ2-3, with 16 bases matching TRBD2. With 6 bases clipped from V and 8 bases from J, the junction kept 5 bases outside the gene matches. In germline, CDR1 is ENHRY, CDR2 SYGVKD. The CDR3 covers 15 residues. The DNA of the CDR3 is TGTGCCATCAGGCCCGGGACTAGCGGGAGGGGTACGCAGTATTTT. This translates into CAIRPGTSGRGTQYF.

The V and J genes are TRBV5-4 and TRBJ1-1; 8 nucleotides line up with TRBD1. The length of the CDR3 is 15 residues. Germline CDR1 and CDR2: SGHNT and YYREEE (reference sequence). The V segment lost 1 base and the J segment 2 bases; nucleotides outside the gene matches: 4. The CDR3 loop reads CASSLPGQDNTEAFF. The CDR3 bases are TGTGCCAGCAGCTTGCCGGGACAGGATAACACTGAAGCTTTCTTT. Supplemented by reference TRBV5-4 and TRBJ1-1, the full variable domain reads ETGVTQSPTHLIKTRGQQVTLRCSSQSGHNTVSWYQQALGQGPQFIFQYYREEENGRGNFPPRFSGLQFPNYSSELNVNALELDDSALYLCASSLPGQDNTEAFFGQGTRLTVV.

Sample share makes this clonotype large. DNA for the CDR3: TGTGCCAGCAGCGGGACTTCCTCCTACAATGAGCAGTTCTTC. As protein: CASSGTSSYNEQFF. This sequence joins TRBV7-3 and TRBJ2-1, with D maybe TRBD2 (6 bases). CDR3 length: 14 amino acids. V was cut by 5 bases and J by 0 bases, with 8 bases left in between. Germline V CDR1 and CDR2: SGHTA, FQGTGA.

V and J are TRBV7-2 and TRBJ2-6, with D perhaps TRBD1 (5 bases). The V end was cut by 3 bases, the J end by 1 base, with 13 bases between. The germline CDR1 and CDR2 sequences are SGHTA and FQGNSA. The CDR3 consists of 17 residues. For the CDR3, the DNA is TGTGCCAGCAGCTTCAGGACAACATCGTCTGGGGCCAACGTCCTGACTTTC. Translated: CASSFRTTSSGANVLTF.

This clonotype has ten or more counts. V is TRBV28 and J is TRBJ2-7, with 9 nucleotides matching TRBD1. After removal of 5 bases from V and 6 bases from J, the junction contained 11 bases not matched to a gene. The CDR3 totals 15 residues. Germline V CDR1 and CDR2: MDHEN, SYDVKM. CDR3: CASSTTGTGNAEQYF. The DNA of the CDR3 is TGTGCCAGCAGTACAACCGGGACAGGGAATGCCGAGCAGTACTTC.

This sequence joins TRBV29-1 and TRBJ2-7, with TRBD1 identical over 7 bases. V lost 3 bases and J lost 1; bases outside the gene matches: 6. Germline V lookup: CDR1 SQVTM, CDR2 ANQGSEA. The CDR3 has 14 amino acids. CDR3: CSVEWDSTSYEQYF. The CDR3 DNA follows: TGCAGCGTTGAGTGGGACAGCACTTCCTACGAGCAGTACTTC.

This clonotype has more than one count but fewer than ten. This sequence joins TRBV9 and TRBJ2-5, with TRBD2 matching over 13 bases. Germline V gene lookup returns CDR1 SGDLS and CDR2 YYNGEE. This CDR3 has 16 residues. The ends lost 4 bases at V and 2 bases at J; junction bases unmatched: 5. CDR3 nucleotide sequence: TGTGCCAGCAGCACCAGACTAGCGGGAGGACAAGAGACCCAGTACTTC. Translated, it gives CASSTRLAGGQETQYF.

Only a few counts were recorded for this clonotype. The chain carries TRBV28 and TRBJ2-7; possibly TRBD1 or TRBD2 for D (5 bases each). With 10 bases removed from V and 0 bases from J, the gap between germline ends came to 10 bases. This CDR3 has 12 residues. Looked up from germline, CDR1 is MDHEN and CDR2 is SYDVKM. CDR3 nucleotide sequence: TGTGCCATCGCAGGGACCTCCTACGAGCAGTACTTC. Amino acids: CAIAGTSYEQYF.

With regard to this clonotype: A read error is likely, as this CDR3 ends without the conserved phenylalanine or tryptophan. The limits of the CDR3 on the DNA are not certain, so only TCRdb's listed CDR3 is given. V is TRBV7-9 and J is TRBJ2-1; no DNA check was done on the table's D call, TRBD2. Looked up from germline, CDR1 is SEHNR and CDR2 is FQNEAQ (reference sequence). The CDR3 spans 15 amino acids, including both terminal residues. CDR3 in amino acids: CASTLVAGGQFEQLL.

This clonotype was seen a handful of times. J is TRBJ2-2 and V is TRBV6-5; 9 nucleotides align to TRBD1. V lost 6 bases, J lost 7 bases, and 9 bases stayed unmatched. The germline gives CDR1 MNHEY, CDR2 SVGAGI. CDR3 length: 15 residues. The CDR3 is CASSSGQGLIGELFF. The CDR3 DNA sequence: TGTGCCAGCAGCTCCGGACAGGGGTTAATCGGGGAGCTGTTTTTT.

This clonotype turned up a few times. The chain recombines TRBV12-3 or TRBV12-4 with TRBJ1-5; D uncertain. The length of the CDR3 is 14 residues. V lost 7 bases and J 0 bases, leaving 10 bases between the germline ends. The CDR3 spells CASTFGDSNQPQHF. The CDR3 DNA sequence: TGTGCCAGCACGTTCGGGGATAGCAATCAGCCCCAGCATTTT.

This clonotype was found a few times. This chain uses TRBV6-4 with TRBJ2-2, with D possibly TRBD1 on 5 matching bases. Trimming stripped 0 bases from V and 7 bases from J, with 6 bases between. CDR1 and CDR2 (germline): MRHNA, SNTAGT. The CDR3 contains 13 residues. The CDR3 DNA follows: TGTGCCAGCAGTGACTCGGGGCACGGGGAGCTGTTTTTT. As protein: CASSDSGHGELFF.

This rearrangement joins TRBV5-1 to TRBJ2-1, with TRBD2 matching 13 bases. Germline CDR1 SGHRS, CDR2 YFSETQ. The V gene end was trimmed by 0 bases and the J gene end by 6 bases; junction bases not matched to a gene: 3. CDR3 size: 16 residues. This CDR3 is CASSLGGTSGTNEQFF. CDR3 coding DNA: TGCGCCAGCAGCTTGGGTGGGACTAGCGGGACCAATGAGCAGTTCTTC.